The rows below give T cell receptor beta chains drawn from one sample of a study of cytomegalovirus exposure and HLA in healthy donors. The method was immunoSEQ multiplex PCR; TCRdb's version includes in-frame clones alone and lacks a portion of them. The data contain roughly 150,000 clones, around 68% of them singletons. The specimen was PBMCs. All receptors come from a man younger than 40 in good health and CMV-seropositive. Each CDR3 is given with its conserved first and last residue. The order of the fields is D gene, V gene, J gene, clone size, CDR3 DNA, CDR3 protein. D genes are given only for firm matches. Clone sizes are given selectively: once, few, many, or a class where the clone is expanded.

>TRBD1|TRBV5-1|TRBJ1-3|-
TGCGCCAGCAGCCGGTCGACAGGGGGAAACACCATATATTTT
CASSRSTGGNTIYF
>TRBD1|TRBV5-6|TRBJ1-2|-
TGTGCCAGCAGCCCATACAGGGGGCGAAAAAACGGCTACACCTTC
CASSPYRGRKNGYTF
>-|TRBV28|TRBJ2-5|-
TGTGCCAGCAGCCGGGGAGGGGGAGTTGGGGAAGAGACCCAGTACTTC
CASSRGGGVGEETQYF
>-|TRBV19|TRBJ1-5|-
TGTGCCAGTAGTATCAGCTCAGCGAATCAGCCCCAGCATTTT
CASSISSANQPQHF
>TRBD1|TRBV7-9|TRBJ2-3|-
TGTGCCAGCAGCTTAGCTTTAGGACAGGGAATCACAGATACGCAGTATTTT
CASSLALGQGITDTQYF
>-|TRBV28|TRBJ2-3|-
TGTGCCAGCGCCGGGGAAAGCACAGATACGCAGTATTTT
CASAGESTDTQYF
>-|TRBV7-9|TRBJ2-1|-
TGTGCCAGCAGCTTAGAGACTCCTGAGCAGTTCTTC
CASSLETPEQFF
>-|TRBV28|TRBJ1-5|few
TGTGCCAGCAGTCCGGGGGGGTTTAATCAGCCCCAGCATTTT
CASSPGGFNQPQHF
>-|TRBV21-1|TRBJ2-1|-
TGTGCCAGCCCGGGGTTCCCCAATGAGCAGTTCTTC
CASPGFPNEQFF
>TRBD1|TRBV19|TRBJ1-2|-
TGTGCCAGTAGGACAGGGCGAGAGGGCTATGGCTACACCTTC
CASRTGREGYGYTF
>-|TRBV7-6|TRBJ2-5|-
TGTGCCAGCAGCCTGACCCCCCGGGGGCAAGAGACCCAGTACTTC
CASSLTPRGQETQYF
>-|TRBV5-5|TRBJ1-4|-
TGTGCCAGCAGCCACCAGGGTATCAATGAAAAACTGTTTTTT
CASSHQGINEKLFF
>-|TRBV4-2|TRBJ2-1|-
TGTGCCAGCAGCCGAAGGCCGGGGGAGCAGTTCTTC
CASSRRPGEQFF
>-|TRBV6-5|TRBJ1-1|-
TGTGCCAGCAGTTACGGAGGGTTTATGAACACTGAAGCTTTCTTT
CASSYGGFMNTEAFF
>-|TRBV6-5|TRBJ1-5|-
TGTGCCAGCAGTTTAGGAGGAGTCAATCAGCCCCAGCATTTT
CASSLGGVNQPQHF
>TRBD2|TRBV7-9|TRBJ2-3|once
TGTGCCAGCAGCGGGACTAGCGGGAGGGGGGGGACAGATACGCAGTATTTT
CASSGTSGRGGTDTQYF
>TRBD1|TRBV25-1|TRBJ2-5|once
TGTGCCAGCAGTGATACAGGGGTTGGAGAGACCCAGTACTTC
CASSDTGVGETQYF
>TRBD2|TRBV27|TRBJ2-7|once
TGTGCCAGCAGTCTCGGGACTATGAGACCCTACGAGCAGTACTTC
CASSLGTMRPYEQYF
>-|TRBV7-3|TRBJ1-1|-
TGTGCCAGCAGCCCTCAGGGGAACACTGAAGCTTTCTTT
CASSPQGNTEAFF